The 5 T cell receptor beta chains presented below share a single source sample, sequenced in a study of immune cell composition in non-small cell lung cancer. This table comes from immunoSEQ multiplex PCR, and its TCRdb copy is limited to in-frame clones, with some not included. The repertoire holds some 2,600 clones, with 70% to 75% as singletons. Normal lung was taken at the farthest possible site, at least 3 cm from tumour. These same data were also listed under a study on CD4 T cells in lung cancer.

The sequenced material came from non-adjacent lung tissue. The source is a human donor with non-small cell lung cancer.

CDR3 DNA: TGTGCCACCAGCAGAGCAGTGACAGGAGATTTAGATACGCAGTATTTT. This gives the protein CATSRAVTGDLDTQYF. The chain couples TRBV15 to TRBJ2-3, with a possible D match to TRBD1 (6 bases). The CDR3 totals 16 residues. The germline gives CDR1 LNHNV, CDR2 YYDKDF (reference sequence). The germline V and J ends were trimmed by 1 base and 5 bases, with 16 bases remaining between them.

This chain connects TRBV10-3 to TRBJ2-3; 8 bases align to TRBD2. The V gene's germline CDR1 is ENHRY and CDR2 SYGVKD. The CDR3 is made up of 15 amino acids. The ends lost 5 bases at V and 0 bases at J; junction bases unmatched: 4. The CDR3 sequence is CAISTSSGSTDTQYF. The CDR3 coding sequence is TGTGCCATCAGTACCTCTAGCGGGAGCACAGATACGCAGTATTTT.

The chain couples TRBV6-4 to TRBJ2-7; 8 bases align to TRBD2. This CDR3 comprises 13 residues. Germline values: CDR1 MRHNA, CDR2 SNTAGT. The J segment lost 1 base and the V segment lost 10 bases, leaving 6 bases of the junction unmatched. CDR3: CANLAGPSYEQYF. The CDR3, as DNA: TGTGCCAACTTAGCGGGACCATCCTACGAGCAGTACTTC.

The V call is TRBV5-6, the J call TRBJ2-4; perhaps TRBD2 as D (7 bases). Germline V gene data show CDR1 as SGHDT and CDR2 as YYEEEE. The CDR3 extends over 17 amino acids. The ends were cut back, 4 bases at V and 0 bases at J, with 17 bases in the middle. CDR3 nucleotides: TGTGCCAGCAGCCCCTACAGGGAGGGAGTAGCCAAAAACATTCAGTACTTC. Residues: CASSPYREGVAKNIQYF.

The chain employs TRBV5-4 and TRBJ2-3, with 12 bases matching TRBD2. Germline V gene lookup returns CDR1 SGHNT and CDR2 YYREEE (reference sequence). The J segment lost 0 bases and the V segment lost 5 bases, leaving 4 bases of the junction unmatched. The CDR3 runs to 16 residues. CDR3 sequence (DNA): TGTGCCAGCAGATCCGGGACTAGCGGGAGCACAGATACGCAGTATTTT. It codes for CASRSGTSGSTDTQYF.